This T cell receptor (beta chain) was identified during a study of cytomegalovirus exposure and HLA in healthy donors. Points from the study as a whole: Many donors shared some public TCRs, even though most TCR sequences were rare.

Healthy bone marrow donors supplied every sample. The length of the CDR3 is 16 residues. V lost 1 base, J lost 0 bases, and 12 bases lay in between. The germline V gene has CDR1 KGHSH and CDR2 LQKENI. Regarding this clone: As yet, its antigen is unknown.

Researchers ran the PCR with 60 Vbeta and 13 Jbeta primers. Some clones are missing from TCRdb's copy, which holds only in-frame ones; the method was immunoSEQ multiplex PCR. Of about 78,000 clones in the sample, around 80% were seen once. The V and J genes are TRBV18 and TRBJ1-2; D unclear. The sequencing input was PBMCs. This sequence originates from a male donor in good health and CMV-seronegative. The CDR3 protein is CASSPLGERSNYGYTF. The CDR3 nucleotides read TGTGCCAGCTCACCACTCGGGGAAAGATCTAACTATGGCTACACCTTC.